This entry lists 24 T cell receptor beta chains sequenced from one sample in a study of Graves' ophthalmopathy and Graves' hyperthyroidism. As the template, RNA transcripts were used to amplify TCR beta CDR3 regions. HTBI primers were employed in first-round RT-PCR, then a second-round multiplex PCR followed. TCRdb recomputed calls from the multiplex PCR reads with MiXCR, one row per CDR3 protein. The profile shows about 480,000 distinct CDR3 sequences, roughly an eighth of them singletons. Sample: blood. Receptors originate from a woman in her thirties with Graves' ophthalmopathy.

The chain has TRBV4-3 and TRBJ2-7, with D maybe TRBD1 (6 bases). The CDR3 totals 14 residues. The germline gives CDR1 LGHNA, CDR2 YSLEER. V was cut by 0 bases and J by 6 bases, with 12 bases left in between. CDR3 sequence: CASSQDSGAGEQYF. The CDR3 bases are TGCGCCAGCAGCCAAGATTCAGGGGCCGGCGAGCAGTACTTC.

The table lists this clonotype with many counts. The chain combines TRBV19 with TRBJ1-1; D is undetermined. Germline V CDR1 and CDR2: LNHDA, SQIVND (reference sequence). Trimming stripped 5 bases from V and 2 bases from J, with 18 bases between. This CDR3 has 16 residues. CDR3: CASSSPPGLDNTEAFF. The DNA for the CDR3 is TGTGCCAGTAGTTCCCCCCCTGGCCTGGACAACACTGAAGCTTTCTTT.

This rearrangement joins TRBV30 to TRBJ1-6, with D maybe TRBD1 (5 bases). The CDR3 length is 13 residues. Germline V lookup: CDR1 GTSNPN, CDR2 SVGIG (reference sequence). V shed 7 bases and J shed 7 bases, with 14 bases lying between them. The chain's CDR3 is CASRGRDNSPLHF. The CDR3 DNA follows: TGTGCCTCAAGAGGCAGGGACAATTCACCCCTCCACTTT.

This clonotype was found many times. The V gene is TRBV24-1, the J gene TRBJ1-5; 7 bases are shared with TRBD1. Germline V lookup: CDR1 KGHDR, CDR2 SFDVKD. Germline trimming cut 3 bases from V and 3 bases from J; bases unmatched to any gene: 7. The CDR3 runs to 16 residues. The CDR3 sequence: CATSDATGDDNQPQHF. The CDR3 DNA follows: TGTGCCACCAGTGATGCAACAGGGGATGACAATCAGCCCCAGCATTTT.

This clonotype came up many times. V usage is TRBV9 and J usage is TRBJ1-2; D uncertain. The germline V gene encodes CDR1 SGDLS and CDR2 YYNGEE. This CDR3 region has 17 residues. Trimming removed 0 bases from V and 2 bases from J, with 17 bases in between. The CDR3 protein is CASSVEPDHLNNYGYTF. CDR3 in DNA: TGTGCCAGCAGCGTAGAACCGGATCACCTAAACAACTATGGCTACACCTTC. The full variable domain, its missing parts supplied by reference TRBV9 and TRBJ1-2, is DSGVTQTPKHLITATGQRVTLRCSPRSGDLSVYWYQQSLDQGLQFLIQYYNGEERAKGNILERFSAQQFPDLHSELNLSSLELGDSALYFCASSVEPDHLNNYGYTFGSGTRLTVV.

CDR3 coding DNA: TGTGCCAGCAGCACTTTCGGGGCTGAAGCTTTCTTT. This codes for CASSTFGAEAFF. The chain recombines TRBV12-3 or TRBV12-4 with TRBJ1-1; D not resolved. This CDR3 has 12 residues. Trimming removed 6 bases from V and 6 bases from J, with 11 bases in between.

This clonotype has ten or more counts. This sequence joins TRBV6-1 and TRBJ1-2; 7 nucleotides agree with TRBD1. CDR1 is MNHNS and CDR2 is SASEGT in the germline V gene. This CDR3 contains 15 residues. V was clipped by 6 bases and J by 3 bases; unmatched bases: 10. The CDR3 loop is CASSPTLDRDYGYTF. The CDR3 bases are TGTGCCAGCAGCCCCACCCTCGACAGGGACTATGGCTACACCTTC.

This clonotype was detected many times. J is TRBJ2-3 and V is TRBV2; tentative D call: TRBD2 (6 bases). Trimming removed 7 bases at V and 1 base at J, with 15 bases between. This CDR3 comprises 15 residues. The V gene's germline CDR1 is SNHLY and CDR2 FYNNEI. The CDR3 nucleotides read TGTGCCAGCAACGGGGGTATGCGGGGCACAGATACGCAGTATTTT. Translating it yields CASNGGMRGTDTQYF.

In this sample, this clonotype turned up many times. This chain uses TRBV12-3 or TRBV12-4 with TRBJ2-5, with 10 bases identical to TRBD2. The CDR3 spans 15 residues. Germline trimming cut 3 bases from V and 2 bases from J; bases unmatched to any gene: 3. Here the CDR3 DNA reads TGTGCCAGCAGTTTCGCTAGCGGGAGACAAGAGACCCAGTACTTC. This translates into CASSFASGRQETQYF.

This clonotype was observed at least ten times. V is TRBV28 and J is TRBJ1-1, with 8 positions matching TRBD1. This CDR3 is 15 amino acids long. Germline trimming cut 6 bases from V and 8 bases from J; bases unmatched to any gene: 14. Germline values: CDR1 MDHEN, CDR2 SYDVKM. CDR3 DNA sequence: TGTGCCAGCAGCTTACCGGACAGGGACGTGGAGGAAGCTTTCTTT. It codes for CASSLPDRDVEEAFF.

This clonotype was detected many times. The CDR3, as DNA: TGTGCCAGCAGTTTAGTGGGGGCGCAAACTGAAGCTTTCTTT. Translated, it gives CASSLVGAQTEAFF. The chain couples TRBV12-3 or TRBV12-4 to TRBJ1-1; D perhaps matches TRBD1 (6 bases). Trimming removed 1 base at V and 5 bases at J, with 11 bases between. The CDR3 runs to 14 residues.

This clonotype was seen at least ten times. V usage is TRBV28 and J usage is TRBJ1-6; TRBD1 is a possible D gene (5 bases). V was trimmed by 7 bases and J by 9 bases, leaving 10 bases between them. The CDR3 contains 12 residues. Germline V gene lookup returns CDR1 MDHEN and CDR2 SYDVKM. The CDR3 protein is CASNDGASPLHF. CDR3 nucleotide sequence: TGTGCCAGCAACGACGGGGCTTCACCCCTCCACTTT.

Only a few counts were recorded for this clonotype. This chain uses TRBV30 with TRBJ1-3; D is uncertain. Between the trimmed V and J ends, which lost 1 base and 4 bases, there was a span of 8 bases. CDR3 length: 13 residues. Germline V gene data show CDR1 as GTSNPN and CDR2 as SVGIG (reference sequence). CDR3 in DNA: TGTGCCTGGAGTGCCTCAGTCGGAAACACCATATATTTT. It codes for CAWSASVGNTIYF.

This chain joins TRBV5-6 and TRBJ2-2, with D possibly TRBD1 on 6 matching bases. The CDR3 runs to 14 residues. The germline V gene has CDR1 SGHDT and CDR2 YYEEEE. V shed 0 bases and J shed 6 bases, with 9 bases lying between them. The CDR3 spells CASSLARGAGELFF. The CDR3 DNA sequence: TGTGCCAGCAGCTTGGCCAGGGGAGCCGGGGAGCTGTTTTTT.

A remark on this clonotype: It is likely a read error, because the conserved phenylalanine at the end of the CDR3 is missing. The chain carries TRBV4-1 and TRBJ1-1; D remains ambiguous. The length of the CDR3 is 14 residues. Germline lookup yields CDR1 MGHRA and CDR2 YSYEKL. V lost 0 bases and J 1 base, leaving 6 bases between the germline ends. The CDR3 protein is CASSQDMANTEAFL. For the CDR3, the DNA is TGCGCCAGCAGCCAAGATATGGCGAACACTGAAGCTTTCTTG.

The sample holds a few counts of this clonotype. The CDR3 DNA sequence: TGTGCCAGCAGCACGTATGATGGCTACACCTTC. Translating it yields CASSTYDGYTF. The V and J genes are TRBV28 and TRBJ1-2; D unresolved. V was clipped by 6 bases and J by 6 bases, with 8 bases between them. The CDR3 consists of 11 residues. From germline, CDR1 is MDHEN and CDR2 SYDVKM.

The sample holds many counts of this clonotype. J is TRBJ1-2 and V is TRBV28, with 8 bases fitting TRBD1. Germline V gene data show CDR1 as MDHEN and CDR2 as SYDVKM. This CDR3 comprises 13 residues. V was clipped by 8 bases and J by 2 bases; unmatched bases: 4. The CDR3 DNA reads as TGTGCCAGCTCAGGGGGCAGAAACTATGGCTACACCTTC. This sequence encodes CASSGGRNYGYTF.

Details on this clonotype: This may be a read error, as it is one base from a much larger clone. The chain uses TRBV7-9 and TRBJ2-7, with 7 positions matching TRBD1. J was trimmed by 2 bases and V by 6 bases; bases with no gene match: 7. Germline CDR1 is SEHNR and CDR2 is FQNEAQ (reference sequence). The CDR3 length is 14 residues. In DNA, the CDR3 is TGTGCCAGCAGTTATACCGGGACAGCCTACGAGCAGTACGTC. Translation gives CASSYTGTAYEQYV.

This clonotype was detected ten times or more. CDR3 loop: CASGHRGLTGYTIYF. CDR3 nucleotide sequence: TGTGCCAGCGGTCACAGGGGATTGACGGGTTACACCATATATTTT. The V gene is TRBV27, the J gene TRBJ1-3; the match to TRBD1 covers 7 bases. This CDR3 is built from 15 residues. The trim removed 8 bases at V and 8 bases at J, leaving 15 bases unmatched. Germline CDR1 reads MNHEY; CDR2 reads SMNVEV (reference sequence).

This clonotype was counted at least ten times. This chain links TRBV2 with TRBJ1-1, with D unclear. CDR1 is SNHLY, CDR2 FYNNEI, per germline. V was cut by 4 bases and J by 5 bases, with 8 bases left in between. The CDR3 loop spans 12 amino acids. CDR3 in DNA: TGTGCCAGCAGTGGATTAACGACTGAAGCTTTCTTT. Amino acids: CASSGLTTEAFF.

This clonotype appeared many times. The chain joins TRBV30 to TRBJ1-1; 7 nucleotides match TRBD1. The V and J ends lost 2 bases and 9 bases, in that order; junction bases with no gene match: 12. The CDR3 loop spans 14 amino acids. Per the germline V gene, CDR1 is GTSNPN and CDR2 is SVGIG (reference sequence). The CDR3 sequence is CAWSTRLTGAKAFF. The CDR3 DNA is TGTGCCTGGAGTACAAGACTAACAGGGGCGAAAGCTTTCTTT.

This clonotype was detected ten times or more. This chain connects TRBV20-1 to TRBJ1-5, with TRBD1 matching 7 bases. The CDR3 consists of 15 residues. Germline CDR1 and CDR2: DFQATT and SNEGSKA (reference sequence). Trimming took 5 bases from V and 5 from J; bases not matched to a gene: 12. The CDR3 here is CSAGDLRGPHQPQHF. In nucleotides, the CDR3 is TGCAGTGCTGGCGACCTAAGGGGGCCCCATCAGCCCCAGCATTTT.

This clonotype showed up just a few times. A much bigger clone sits one base away, suggesting this may be a read error. V and J are TRBV11-2 and TRBJ1-2; 7 positions match TRBD1. The CDR3 totals 15 residues. The germline gives CDR1 SGHAT, CDR2 FQNNGV. The V and J ends lost 7 bases and 4 bases, in that order; junction bases with no gene match: 12. The CDR3 is CASISLRDSFYGYTF. CDR3 nucleotides: TGTGCCAGCATCTCTTTACGGGACAGCTTCTATGGCTACACCTTC.

This clonotype was detected many times. The junction shows a germline mismatch at one end, possibly a read error. This chain links TRBV12-3 or TRBV12-4 with TRBJ2-7; D is perhaps TRBD2 (6 bases). This CDR3 has 12 residues. CDR3 nucleotides: TGTGCCAGCAGTTTCGATGTGGGGGGACGTAACTTC. Its translation: CASSFDVGGRNF.